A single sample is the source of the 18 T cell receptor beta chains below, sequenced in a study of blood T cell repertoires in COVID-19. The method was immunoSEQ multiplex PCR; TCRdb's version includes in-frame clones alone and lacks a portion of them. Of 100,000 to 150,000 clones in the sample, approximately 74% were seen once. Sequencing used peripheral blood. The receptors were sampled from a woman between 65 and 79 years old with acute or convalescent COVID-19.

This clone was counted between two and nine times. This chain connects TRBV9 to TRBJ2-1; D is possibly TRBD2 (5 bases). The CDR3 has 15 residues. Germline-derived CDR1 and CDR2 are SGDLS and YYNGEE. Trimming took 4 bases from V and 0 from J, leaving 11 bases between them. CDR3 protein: CASSRGGSSYNEQFF. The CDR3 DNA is TGTGCCAGCAGCCGCGGTGGGAGCTCCTACAATGAGCAGTTCTTC.

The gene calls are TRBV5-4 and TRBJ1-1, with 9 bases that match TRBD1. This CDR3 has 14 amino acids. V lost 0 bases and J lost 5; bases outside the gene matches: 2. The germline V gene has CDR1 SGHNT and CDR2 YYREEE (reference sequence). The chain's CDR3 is CASSLAGQGTEAFF. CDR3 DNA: TGTGCCAGCAGCTTGGCGGGACAGGGAACTGAAGCTTTCTTT.

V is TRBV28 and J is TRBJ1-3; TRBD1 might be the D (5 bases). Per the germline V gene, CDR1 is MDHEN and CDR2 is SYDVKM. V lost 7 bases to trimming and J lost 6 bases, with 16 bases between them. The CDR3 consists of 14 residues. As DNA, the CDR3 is TGTGCCAGCACCGTTCTTGGCGGGGCAAACACCATATATTTT. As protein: CASTVLGGANTIYF.

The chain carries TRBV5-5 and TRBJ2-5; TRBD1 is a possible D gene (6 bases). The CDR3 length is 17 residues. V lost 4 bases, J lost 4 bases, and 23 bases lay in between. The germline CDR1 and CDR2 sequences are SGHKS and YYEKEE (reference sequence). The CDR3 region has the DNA TGTGCCAGCAGCCCCCACCCACCAACAGGGATGGGAGAGACCCAGTACTTC. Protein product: CASSPHPPTGMGETQYF.

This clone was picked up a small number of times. CDR3 nucleotides: TGTGCCAGCAGCTTCCCAGGGAAAGGCGAGCAGTACTTC. Translated: CASSFPGKGEQYF. The rearrangement joins TRBV7-2 to TRBJ2-7, with D perhaps matching TRBD1 (5 bases). This CDR3 region has 13 residues. V lost 3 bases to trimming and J lost 6 bases, with 12 bases between them. Germline-derived CDR1 and CDR2 are SGHTA and FQGNSA.

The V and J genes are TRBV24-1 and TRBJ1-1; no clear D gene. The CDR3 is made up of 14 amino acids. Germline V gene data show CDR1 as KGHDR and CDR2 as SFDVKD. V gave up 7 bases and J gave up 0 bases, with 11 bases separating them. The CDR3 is CATSGSAMNTEAFF. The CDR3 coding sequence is TGTGCCACCAGCGGGTCCGCCATGAACACTGAAGCTTTCTTT.

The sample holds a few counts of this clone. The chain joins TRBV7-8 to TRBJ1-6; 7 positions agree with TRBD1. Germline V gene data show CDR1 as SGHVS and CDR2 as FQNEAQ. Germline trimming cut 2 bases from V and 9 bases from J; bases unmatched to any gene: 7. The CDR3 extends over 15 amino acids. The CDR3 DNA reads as TGTGCCAGCAGCTTACAACAGGGGAAAGGTTCACCCCTCCACTTT. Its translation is CASSLQQGKGSPLHF.

Here the CDR3 reads CASSLSGEYNSPLHF. DNA of the CDR3: TGTGCCAGCAGTTTAAGCGGGGAGTATAATTCACCCCTCCACTTT. The gene calls are TRBV28 and TRBJ1-6; the D is unclear. The CDR3 is 15 amino acids. The V end was cut by 2 bases, the J end by 4 bases, with 9 bases between. Germline values: CDR1 MDHEN, CDR2 SYDVKM.

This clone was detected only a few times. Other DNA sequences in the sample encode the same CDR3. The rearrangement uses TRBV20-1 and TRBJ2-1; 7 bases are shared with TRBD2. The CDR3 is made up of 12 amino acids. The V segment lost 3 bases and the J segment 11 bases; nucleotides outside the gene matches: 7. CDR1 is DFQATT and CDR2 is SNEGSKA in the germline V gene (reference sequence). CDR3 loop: CSASGLVDQQFF. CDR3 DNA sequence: TGCAGTGCTAGTGGACTAGTGGATCAGCAGTTCTTC.

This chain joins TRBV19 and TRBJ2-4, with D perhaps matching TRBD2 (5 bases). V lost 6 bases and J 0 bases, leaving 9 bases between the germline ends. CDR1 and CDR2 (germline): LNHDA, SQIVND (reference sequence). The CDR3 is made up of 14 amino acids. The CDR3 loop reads CASSRREAKNIQYF. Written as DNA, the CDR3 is TGTGCCAGTAGCCGCCGGGAAGCCAAAAACATTCAGTACTTC. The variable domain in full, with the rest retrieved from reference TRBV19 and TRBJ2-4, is DGGITQSPKYLFRKEGQNVTLSCEQNLNHDAMYWYRQDPGQGLRLIYYSQIVNDFQKGDIAEGYSVSREKKESFPLTVTSAQKNPTAFYLCASSRREAKNIQYFGAGTRLSVL.

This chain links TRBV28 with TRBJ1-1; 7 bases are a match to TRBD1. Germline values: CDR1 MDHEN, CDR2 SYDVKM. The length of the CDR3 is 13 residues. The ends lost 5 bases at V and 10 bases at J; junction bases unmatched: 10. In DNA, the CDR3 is TGTGCCAGCAGTAACAGGGGTGGGGTCAGAGCTTTCTTT. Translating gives CASSNRGGVRAFF.

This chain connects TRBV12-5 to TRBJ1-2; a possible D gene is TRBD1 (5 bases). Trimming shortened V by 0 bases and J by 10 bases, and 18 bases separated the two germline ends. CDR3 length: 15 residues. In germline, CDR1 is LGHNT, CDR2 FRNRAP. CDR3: CASGLVASGPPDYTF. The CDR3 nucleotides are TGTGCTAGTGGTTTGGTAGCTTCAGGGCCTCCCGACTACACCTTC.

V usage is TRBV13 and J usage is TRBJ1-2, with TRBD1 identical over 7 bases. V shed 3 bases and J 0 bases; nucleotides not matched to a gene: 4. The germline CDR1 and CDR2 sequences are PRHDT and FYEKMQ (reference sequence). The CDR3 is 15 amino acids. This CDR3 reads CASSLSGTANYGYTF. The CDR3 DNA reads TGTGCCAGCAGCTTGTCCGGGACAGCTAACTATGGCTACACCTTC.

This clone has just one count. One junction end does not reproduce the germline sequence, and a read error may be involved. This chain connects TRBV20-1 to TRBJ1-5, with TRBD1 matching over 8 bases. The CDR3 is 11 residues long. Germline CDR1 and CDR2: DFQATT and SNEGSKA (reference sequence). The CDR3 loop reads CSARDQDRANF. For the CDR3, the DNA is TGCAGTGCTAGAGATCAGGACAGGGCGAATTTT.

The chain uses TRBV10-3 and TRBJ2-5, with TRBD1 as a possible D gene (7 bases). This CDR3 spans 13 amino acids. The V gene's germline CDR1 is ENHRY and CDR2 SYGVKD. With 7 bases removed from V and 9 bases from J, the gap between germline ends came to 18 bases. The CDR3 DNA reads TGTGCCATCAAGGGCGGGACAGTGGGGGCCCAGTACTTC. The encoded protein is CAIKGGTVGAQYF.

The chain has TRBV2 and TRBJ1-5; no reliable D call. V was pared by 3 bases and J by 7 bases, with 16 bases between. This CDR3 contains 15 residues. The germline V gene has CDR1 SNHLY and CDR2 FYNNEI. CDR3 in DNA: TGTGCCAGCAGTGAGGGCCAACCCCATGGGCAGCCCCAGCATTTT. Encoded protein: CASSEGQPHGQPQHF.

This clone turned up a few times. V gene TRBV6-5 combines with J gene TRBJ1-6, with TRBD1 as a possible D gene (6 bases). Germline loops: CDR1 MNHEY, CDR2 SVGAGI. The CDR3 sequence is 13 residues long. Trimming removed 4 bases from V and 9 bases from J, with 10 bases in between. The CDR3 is CASSFRTASPLHF. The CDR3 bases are TGTGCCAGCAGTTTCCGGACAGCTTCACCCCTCCACTTT.

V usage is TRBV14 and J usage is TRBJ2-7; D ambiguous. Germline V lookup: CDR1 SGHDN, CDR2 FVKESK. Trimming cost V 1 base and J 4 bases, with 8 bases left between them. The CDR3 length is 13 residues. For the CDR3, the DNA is TGTGCCAGCAGCCAAGTGTCGTTTTACGAGCAGTACTTC. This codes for CASSQVSFYEQYF.